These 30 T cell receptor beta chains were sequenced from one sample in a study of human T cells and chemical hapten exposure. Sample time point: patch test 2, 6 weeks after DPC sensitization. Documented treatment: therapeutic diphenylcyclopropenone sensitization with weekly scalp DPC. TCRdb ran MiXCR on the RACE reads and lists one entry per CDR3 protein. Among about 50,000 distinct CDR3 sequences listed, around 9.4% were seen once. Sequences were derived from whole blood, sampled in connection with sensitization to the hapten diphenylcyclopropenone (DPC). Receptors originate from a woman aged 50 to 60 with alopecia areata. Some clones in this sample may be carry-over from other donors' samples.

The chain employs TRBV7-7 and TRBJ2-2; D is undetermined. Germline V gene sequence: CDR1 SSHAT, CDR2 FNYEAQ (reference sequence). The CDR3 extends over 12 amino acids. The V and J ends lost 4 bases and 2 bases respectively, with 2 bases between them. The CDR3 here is CASSSNTGELFF. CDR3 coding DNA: TGTGCCAGCAGCTCCAACACCGGGGAGCTGTTTTTT.

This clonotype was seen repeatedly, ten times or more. This CDR3 reads CASSLLGQGLNTEAFF. The CDR3 DNA follows: TGCGCCAGCAGCTTGCTGGGACAGGGTTTGAACACTGAAGCTTTCTTT. This chain links TRBV5-1 with TRBJ1-1; 9 positions agree with TRBD1. The CDR3 spans 16 residues. Looked up from germline, CDR1 is SGHRS and CDR2 is YFSETQ. After removal of 1 base from V and 0 bases from J, the junction contained 4 bases not matched to a gene.

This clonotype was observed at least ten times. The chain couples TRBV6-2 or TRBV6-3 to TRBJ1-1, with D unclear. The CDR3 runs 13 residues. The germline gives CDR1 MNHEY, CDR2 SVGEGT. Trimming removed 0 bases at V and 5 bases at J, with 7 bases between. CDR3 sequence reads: CASSYSRLTEAFF. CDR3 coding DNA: TGTGCCAGCAGTTACTCGAGACTTACTGAAGCTTTCTTT.

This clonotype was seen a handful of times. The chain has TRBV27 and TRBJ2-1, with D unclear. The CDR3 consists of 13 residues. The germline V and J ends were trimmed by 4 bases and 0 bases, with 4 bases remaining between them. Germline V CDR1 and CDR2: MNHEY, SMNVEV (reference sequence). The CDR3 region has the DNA TGTGCCAGCAGTTACAGCTCCTACAATGAGCAGTTCTTC. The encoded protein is CASSYSSYNEQFF.

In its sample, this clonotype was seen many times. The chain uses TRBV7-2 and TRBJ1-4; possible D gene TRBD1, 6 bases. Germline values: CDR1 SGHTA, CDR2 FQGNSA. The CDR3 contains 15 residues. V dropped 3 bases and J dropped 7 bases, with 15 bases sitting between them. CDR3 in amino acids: CASSLDSGRSEKLFF. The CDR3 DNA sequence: TGTGCCAGCAGCTTGGACAGCGGTCGGTCTGAAAAACTGTTTTTT.

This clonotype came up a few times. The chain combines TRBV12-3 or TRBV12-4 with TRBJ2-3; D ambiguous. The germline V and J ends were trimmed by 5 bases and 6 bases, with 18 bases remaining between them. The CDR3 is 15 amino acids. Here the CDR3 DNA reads TGTGCCAGCAGTCCTCGAAGAGGAAATTTGGATACGCAGTATTTT. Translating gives CASSPRRGNLDTQYF.

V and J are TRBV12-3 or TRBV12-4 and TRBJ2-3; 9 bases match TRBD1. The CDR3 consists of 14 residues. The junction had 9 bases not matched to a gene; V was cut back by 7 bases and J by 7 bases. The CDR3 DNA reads TGTGCCAGCACGGGGACAGGGAGCCGCAATACGCAGTATTTT. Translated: CASTGTGSRNTQYF.

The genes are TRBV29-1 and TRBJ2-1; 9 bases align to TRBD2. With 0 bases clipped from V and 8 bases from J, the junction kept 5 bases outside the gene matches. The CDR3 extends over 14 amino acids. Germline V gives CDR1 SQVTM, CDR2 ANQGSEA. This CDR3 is CSVEERGGVDEQFF. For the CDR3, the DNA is TGCAGCGTTGAAGAGCGGGGGGGCGTTGATGAGCAGTTCTTC.

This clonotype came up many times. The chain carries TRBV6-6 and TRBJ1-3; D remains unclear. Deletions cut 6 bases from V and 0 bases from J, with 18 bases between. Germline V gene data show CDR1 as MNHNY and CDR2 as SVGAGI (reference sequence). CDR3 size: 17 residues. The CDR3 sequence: CASSLPQTVRSGNTIYF. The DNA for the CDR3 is TGTGCCAGCAGCCTACCCCAGACCGTCCGCTCTGGAAACACCATATATTTT.

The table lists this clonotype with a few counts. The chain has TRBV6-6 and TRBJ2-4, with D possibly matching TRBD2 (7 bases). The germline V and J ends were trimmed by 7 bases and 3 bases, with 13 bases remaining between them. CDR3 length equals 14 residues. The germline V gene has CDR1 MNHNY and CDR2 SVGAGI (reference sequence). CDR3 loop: CASKGGGDKNIQYF. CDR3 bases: TGTGCCAGCAAAGGGGGAGGGGACAAAAACATTCAGTACTTC.

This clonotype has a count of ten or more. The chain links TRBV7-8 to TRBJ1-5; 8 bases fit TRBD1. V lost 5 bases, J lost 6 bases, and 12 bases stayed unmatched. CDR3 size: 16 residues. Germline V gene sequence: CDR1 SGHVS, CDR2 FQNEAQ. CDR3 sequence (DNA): TGTGCCAGCAGCCTATCGACAGGGGTTATCGGTCAGCCCCAGCATTTT. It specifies CASSLSTGVIGQPQHF.

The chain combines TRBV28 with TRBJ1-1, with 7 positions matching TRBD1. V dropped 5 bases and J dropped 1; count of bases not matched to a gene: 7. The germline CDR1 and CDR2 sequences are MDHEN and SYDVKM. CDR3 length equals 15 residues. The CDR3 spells CASSLQDRWNTEAFF. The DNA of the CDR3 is TGTGCCAGCAGTCTCCAGGACAGGTGGAACACTGAAGCTTTCTTT.

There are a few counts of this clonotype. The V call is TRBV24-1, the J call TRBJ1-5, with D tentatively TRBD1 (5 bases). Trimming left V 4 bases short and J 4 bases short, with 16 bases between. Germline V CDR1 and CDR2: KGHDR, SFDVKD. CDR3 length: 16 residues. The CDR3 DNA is TGTGCCACCAGTGACTCGGGACGGCTTACTAATCAGCCCCAGCATTTT. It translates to CATSDSGRLTNQPQHF.

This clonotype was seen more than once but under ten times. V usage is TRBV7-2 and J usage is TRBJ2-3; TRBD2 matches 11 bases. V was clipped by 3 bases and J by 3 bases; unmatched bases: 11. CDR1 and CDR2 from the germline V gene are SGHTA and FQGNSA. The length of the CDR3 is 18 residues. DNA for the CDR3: TGTGCCAGCAGCTTCGAATCGACGCTAGCGGGGGGTACAGATACGCAGTATTTT. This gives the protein CASSFESTLAGGTDTQYF.

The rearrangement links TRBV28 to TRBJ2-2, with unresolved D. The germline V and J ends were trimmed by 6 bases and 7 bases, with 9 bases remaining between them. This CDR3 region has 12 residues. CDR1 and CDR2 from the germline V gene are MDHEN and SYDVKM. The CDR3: CASSSSLGELFF. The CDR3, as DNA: TGTGCCAGCAGCTCTTCCCTCGGGGAGCTGTTTTTT.

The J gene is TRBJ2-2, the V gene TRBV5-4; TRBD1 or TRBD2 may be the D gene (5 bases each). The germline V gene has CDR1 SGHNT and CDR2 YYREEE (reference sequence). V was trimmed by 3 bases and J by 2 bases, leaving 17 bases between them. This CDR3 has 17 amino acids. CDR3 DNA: TGTGCCAGCAGCTCCTCCGGGACGGTCCTTAACACCGGGGAGCTGTTTTTT. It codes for CASSSSGTVLNTGELFF.

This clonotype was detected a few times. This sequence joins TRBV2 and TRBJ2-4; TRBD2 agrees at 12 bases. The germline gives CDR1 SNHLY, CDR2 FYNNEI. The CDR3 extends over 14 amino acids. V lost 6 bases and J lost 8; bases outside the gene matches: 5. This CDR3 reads CASRTSGGPDIQYF. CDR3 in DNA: TGTGCCAGCAGAACTAGCGGGGGGCCTGACATTCAGTACTTC.

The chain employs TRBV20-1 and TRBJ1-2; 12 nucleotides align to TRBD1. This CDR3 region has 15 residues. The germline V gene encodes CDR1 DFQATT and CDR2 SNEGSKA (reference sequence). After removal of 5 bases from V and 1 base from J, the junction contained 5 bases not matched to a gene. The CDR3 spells CSARDRGRVNYGYTF. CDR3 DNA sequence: TGCAGTGCTCGGGACAGGGGGCGCGTTAACTATGGCTACACCTTC.

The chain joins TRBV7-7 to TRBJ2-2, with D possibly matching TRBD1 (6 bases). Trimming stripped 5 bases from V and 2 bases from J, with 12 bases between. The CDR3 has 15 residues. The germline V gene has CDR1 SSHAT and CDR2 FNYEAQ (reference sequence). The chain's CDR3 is CASSPGQRNTGELFF. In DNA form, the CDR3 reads TGTGCCAGCAGCCCAGGACAGAGAAACACCGGGGAGCTGTTTTTT.

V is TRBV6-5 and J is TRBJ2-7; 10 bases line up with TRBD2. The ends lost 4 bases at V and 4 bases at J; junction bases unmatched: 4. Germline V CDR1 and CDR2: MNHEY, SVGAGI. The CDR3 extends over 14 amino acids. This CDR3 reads CASSFSGRIYEQYF. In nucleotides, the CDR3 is TGTGCCAGCAGTTTTAGCGGGAGGATATACGAGCAGTACTTC.

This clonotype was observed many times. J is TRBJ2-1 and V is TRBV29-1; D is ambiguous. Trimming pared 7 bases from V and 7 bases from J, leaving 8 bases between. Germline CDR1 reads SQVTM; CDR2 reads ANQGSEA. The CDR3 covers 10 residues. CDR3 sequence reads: CSARNNEQFF. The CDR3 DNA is TGCAGCGCCCGAAATAATGAGCAGTTCTTC.

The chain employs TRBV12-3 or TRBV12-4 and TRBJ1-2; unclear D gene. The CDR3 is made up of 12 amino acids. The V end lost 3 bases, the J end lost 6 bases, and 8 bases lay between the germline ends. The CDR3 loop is CASSFGRNGYTF. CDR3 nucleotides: TGTGCCAGCAGTTTCGGAAGGAATGGCTACACCTTC.

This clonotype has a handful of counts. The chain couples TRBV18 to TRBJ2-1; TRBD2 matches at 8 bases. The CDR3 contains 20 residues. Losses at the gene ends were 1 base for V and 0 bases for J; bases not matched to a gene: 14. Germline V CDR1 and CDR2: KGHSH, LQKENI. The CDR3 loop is CASSPRGGAGAGSSYNEQFF. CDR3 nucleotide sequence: TGTGCCAGCTCACCACGAGGAGGAGCGGGAGCGGGGTCCTCCTACAATGAGCAGTTCTTC.

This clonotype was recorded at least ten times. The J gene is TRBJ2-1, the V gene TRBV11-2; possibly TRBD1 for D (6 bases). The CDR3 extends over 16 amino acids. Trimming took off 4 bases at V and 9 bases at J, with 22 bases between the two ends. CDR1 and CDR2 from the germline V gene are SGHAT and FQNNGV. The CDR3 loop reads CASSSSGTSWPGEQFF. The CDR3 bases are TGTGCCAGCAGCTCCTCCGGGACAAGTTGGCCGGGTGAGCAGTTCTTC.

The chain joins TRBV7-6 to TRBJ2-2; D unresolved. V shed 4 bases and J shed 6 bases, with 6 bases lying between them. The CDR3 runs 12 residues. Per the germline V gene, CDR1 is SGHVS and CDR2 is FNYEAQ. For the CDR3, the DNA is TGTGCCAGCAGCTCAACAGCCGGGGAGCTGTTTTTT. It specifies CASSSTAGELFF.

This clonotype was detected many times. The CDR3 bases are TGTGCCAGCGGGTTAGGGAAGTTTAACTCACCCCTCCACTTT. Amino acids: CASGLGKFNSPLHF. This chain uses TRBV6-6 with TRBJ1-6; D call uncertain. Germline V gene data show CDR1 as MNHNY and CDR2 as SVGAGI (reference sequence). The germline V and J ends were trimmed by 8 bases and 10 bases, with 18 bases remaining between them. This CDR3 spans 14 amino acids.

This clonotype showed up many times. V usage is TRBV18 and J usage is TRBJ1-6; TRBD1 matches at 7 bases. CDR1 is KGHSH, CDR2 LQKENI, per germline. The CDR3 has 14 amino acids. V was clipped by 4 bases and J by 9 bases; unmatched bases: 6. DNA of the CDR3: TGTGCCAGCTCACTTGGACAGGTTACTTCACCCCTCCACTTT. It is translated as CASSLGQVTSPLHF.

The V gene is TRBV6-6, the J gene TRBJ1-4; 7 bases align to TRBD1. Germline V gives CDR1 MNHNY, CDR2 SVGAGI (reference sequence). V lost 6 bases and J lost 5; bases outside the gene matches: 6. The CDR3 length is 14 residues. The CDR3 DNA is TGTGCCAGCAGGGCGACAGGGTCGAATGAAAAACTGTTTTTT. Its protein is CASRATGSNEKLFF.

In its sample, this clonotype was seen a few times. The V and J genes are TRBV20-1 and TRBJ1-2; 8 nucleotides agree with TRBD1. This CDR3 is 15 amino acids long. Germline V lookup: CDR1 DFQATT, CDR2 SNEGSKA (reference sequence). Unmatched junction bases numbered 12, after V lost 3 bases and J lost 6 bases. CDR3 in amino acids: CSASWEPGQANGYTF. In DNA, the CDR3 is TGCAGTGCTAGCTGGGAGCCGGGACAGGCTAATGGCTACACCTTC.

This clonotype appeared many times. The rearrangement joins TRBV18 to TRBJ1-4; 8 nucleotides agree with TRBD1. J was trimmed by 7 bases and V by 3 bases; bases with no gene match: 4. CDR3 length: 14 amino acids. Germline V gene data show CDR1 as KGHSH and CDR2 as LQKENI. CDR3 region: CASSPVGQGEKLFF. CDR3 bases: TGTGCCAGCTCACCGGTCGGACAGGGTGAAAAACTGTTTTTT.